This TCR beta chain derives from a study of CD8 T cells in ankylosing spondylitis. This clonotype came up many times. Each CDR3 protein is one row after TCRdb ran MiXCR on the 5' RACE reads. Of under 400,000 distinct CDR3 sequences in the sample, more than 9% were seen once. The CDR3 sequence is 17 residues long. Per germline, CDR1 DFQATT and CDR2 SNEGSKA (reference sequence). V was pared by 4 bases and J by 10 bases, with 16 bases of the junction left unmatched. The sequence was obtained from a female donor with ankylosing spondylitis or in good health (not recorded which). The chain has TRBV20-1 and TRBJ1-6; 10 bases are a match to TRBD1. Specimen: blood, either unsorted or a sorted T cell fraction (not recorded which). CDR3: CSAKTMRGQGEESPLHF. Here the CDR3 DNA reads TGCAGTGCTAAGACCATGCGCGGACAGGGGGAAGAATCACCCCTCCACTTT.